This entry concerns a single TCR beta chain. Its antigen remains unknown. A read error is possible here, since a much larger clone lies one base away. These data belong to a study of tumor and adjacent non-tumor tissue in lung cancer. Broader study findings: Compared with tumor, normal lung showed significantly lower TCR diversity. Normal lung showed higher cumulative top 100 clone frequency than tumor.

The library came from three nested PCR rounds adapted from ARM-PCR protocols. TCRdb analysed the multiplex PCR reads with MiXCR anew, one entry per CDR3 protein. Among over 100,000 distinct CDR3 sequences, 62% were seen once, and the ten largest hold about 20%. No cell sorting was done before RNA was extracted from the tissue. Distant lung tissue was collected more than 3 cm away from the tumor edge. The receptor was isolated from a man between 60 and 75 years old with non-small cell lung cancer. Input material: distant non-tumor lung tissue.

CDR3 loop: CARSLAGFQETQYF. The CDR3 DNA reads TGCGCCAGGAGCTTGGCCGGCTTCCAAGAGACCCAGTACTTC. V and J are TRBV5-1 and TRBJ2-5; D not resolved. The CDR3 has 14 amino acids. The V gene's germline CDR1 is SGHRS and CDR2 YFSETQ.